The 29 T cell receptor beta chains below come from one sample, sequenced in a study of cytomegalovirus exposure and HLA in healthy donors. This PCR relied on a set of 60 Vbeta primers and 13 Jbeta primers. Measured with immunoSEQ multiplex PCR; TCRdb has only the in-frame clones, and not every one. The profile shows roughly 76,000 clones, about nine tenths of them singletons. The sequenced sample was PBMCs. These receptor sequences come from a woman aged 25 to 39 in good health and CMV-seronegative.

V usage is TRBV27 and J usage is TRBJ2-3; 9 nucleotides align to TRBD1. The V gene end was trimmed by 4 bases and the J gene end by 6 bases; junction bases not matched to a gene: 8. From germline, CDR1 is MNHEY and CDR2 SMNVEV (reference sequence). This CDR3 has 15 amino acids. The CDR3 protein is CASSSGTGRWDTQYF. In DNA, the CDR3 is TGTGCCAGCAGTTCCGGGACAGGGAGGTGGGATACGCAGTATTTT.

This chain links TRBV7-2 with TRBJ2-5, with D perhaps matching TRBD1 (5 bases). There are 14 residues in the CDR3. Germline V lookup: CDR1 SGHTA, CDR2 FQGNSA. With 5 bases removed from V and 4 bases from J, the gap between germline ends came to 14 bases. The CDR3 spells CASSTRAGRETQYF. CDR3 nucleotides: TGTGCCAGCAGCACACGGGCAGGGCGAGAGACCCAGTACTTC.

This chain uses TRBV13 with TRBJ1-1; 9 bases fit TRBD1. The CDR3 extends over 16 amino acids. Germline V gene data show CDR1 as PRHDT and CDR2 as FYEKMQ (reference sequence). J gave up 7 bases and V 0 bases, and 9 bases lay outside the gene matches. DNA for the CDR3: TGTGCCAGCAGCTTAGGCCCTGGGACAGGGTGGGTTGAAGCTTTCTTT. It yields the protein CASSLGPGTGWVEAFF.

V usage is TRBV7-9 and J usage is TRBJ2-1; D uncertain. The CDR3 totals 16 residues. Germline V CDR1 and CDR2: SEHNR, FQNEAQ (reference sequence). With 1 base removed from V and 4 bases from J, the gap between germline ends came to 14 bases. The CDR3 region is CASSLVRQASYNEQFF. CDR3 nucleotides: TGTGCCAGCAGCTTAGTCCGACAAGCCTCATACAATGAGCAGTTCTTC.

The chain has TRBV9 and TRBJ1-2, with D hard to call. Per the germline V gene, CDR1 is SGDLS and CDR2 is YYNGEE. The V and J ends lost 2 bases and 3 bases respectively, with 8 bases between them. The CDR3 totals 13 residues. CDR3 sequence (DNA): TGTGCCAGCAGCGTCGAGAGGGACTATGGCTACACCTTC. The encoded protein is CASSVERDYGYTF.

The chain couples TRBV11-2 to TRBJ2-7, with 10 bases identical to TRBD2. In germline, CDR1 is SGHAT, CDR2 FQNNGV. J was trimmed by 3 bases and V by 3 bases; bases with no gene match: 8. The CDR3 covers 16 residues. CDR3 loop: CASSFFGLAGVYEQYF. CDR3 bases: TGTGCCAGCAGCTTTTTTGGGCTAGCGGGAGTCTACGAGCAGTACTTC.

This clone has just a few counts. The genes are TRBV6-5 and TRBJ2-7; D call uncertain. V shed 4 bases and J shed 4 bases, with 5 bases lying between them. CDR3 length: 11 residues. The germline V gene encodes CDR1 MNHEY and CDR2 SVGAGI. The CDR3 spells CASSSQYEQYF. In DNA, the CDR3 is TGTGCCAGCAGTTCCCAGTACGAGCAGTACTTC.

This sequence joins TRBV6-5 and TRBJ2-7; 7 nucleotides line up with TRBD2. Germline CDR1 and CDR2: MNHEY and SVGAGI. The CDR3 is made up of 15 amino acids. The V gene end was trimmed by 2 bases and the J gene end by 7 bases; junction bases not matched to a gene: 11. The CDR3: CASSYPTYPGGEQYF. CDR3 coding DNA: TGTGCCAGCAGTTACCCGACATACCCGGGGGGAGAGCAGTACTTC.

The DNA of the CDR3 is TGTGCCTGGGCTCACAGGGGGCTCATATATTTT. The encoded protein is CAWAHRGLIYF. The rearrangement uses TRBV30 and TRBJ1-3; 9 bases line up with TRBD1. The germline CDR1 and CDR2 sequences are GTSNPN and SVGIG (reference sequence). The CDR3 is 11 residues long. Trimming removed 5 bases from V and 12 bases from J; junction bases left unmatched: 5.

The rearrangement joins TRBV5-4 to TRBJ2-3, with 9 bases matching TRBD2. Germline CDR1 SGHNT, CDR2 YYREEE (reference sequence). This CDR3 has 16 amino acids. The junction had 7 bases not matched to a gene; V was cut back by 2 bases and J by 3 bases. In DNA form, the CDR3 reads TGTGCCAGCAGCTTCAGGGTAGCGGGAGATACAGATACGCAGTATTTT. Protein sequence: CASSFRVAGDTDTQYF.

The chain links TRBV7-9 to TRBJ2-7; maybe TRBD1 (6 bases). The V gene lost 2 bases and the J gene lost 2 bases, with 10 bases spanning the gap. The CDR3 is made up of 14 amino acids. CDR1 SEHNR and CDR2 FQNEAQ come from the germline V gene (reference sequence). The CDR3 coding sequence is TGTGCCAGCAGCTTATACGGACAGACCTACGAGCAGTACTTC. Translated, it gives CASSLYGQTYEQYF.

The V and J genes are TRBV5-3 and TRBJ1-2; 9 bases line up with TRBD1. TRBV5-3 carries the ORF label, with uncertain function. This CDR3 comprises 15 residues. Unmatched junction bases numbered 8, after V lost 5 bases and J lost 3 bases. CDR3 amino acids: CARRYRQGGDYGYTF. The CDR3 DNA reads as TGTGCCAGAAGATACCGACAGGGGGGGGACTATGGCTACACCTTC.

The rearrangement joins TRBV7-9 to TRBJ1-4, with TRBD1 identical over 10 bases. Trimming cost V 4 bases and J 4 bases; bases outside gene matches: 0. CDR1 is SEHNR and CDR2 is FQNEAQ in the germline V gene (reference sequence). The CDR3 runs to 14 residues. The CDR3 spells CASSWDRGNEKLFF. For the CDR3, the DNA is TGTGCCAGCAGCTGGGACAGGGGTAATGAAAAACTGTTTTTT.

The chain couples TRBV7-3 to TRBJ2-1; no clear D. V lost 4 bases and J 4 bases, leaving 11 bases between the germline ends. Germline lookup yields CDR1 SGHTA and CDR2 FQGTGA. The CDR3 totals 14 residues. The CDR3 sequence is CASSSLRIYNEQFF. DNA for the CDR3: TGTGCCAGCAGCTCCCTGAGAATTTACAATGAGCAGTTCTTC.

A word on this clone: Its ends do not fully match the called genes, so a read error is possible. The gene calls are TRBV28 and TRBJ2-7, with TRBD1 matching 9 bases. This CDR3 comprises 13 residues. CDR1 is MDHEN, CDR2 SYDVKM, per germline. CDR3 sequence (DNA): TGTGCCAGCAGTTTAAGGGAGGGACAGGGAATGGGCTTC. Translating it yields CASSLREGQGMGF.

J is TRBJ1-6 and V is TRBV6-1, with a possible D match to TRBD1 (6 bases). CDR3 length: 15 amino acids. V was shortened by 7 bases and J by 0 bases, with 10 bases between the two germline ends. In germline, CDR1 is MNHNS, CDR2 SASEGT. The CDR3 sequence: CASNRDTSYNSPLHF. CDR3 DNA: TGTGCCAGCAATCGGGACACCTCCTATAATTCACCCCTCCACTTT.

The rearrangement joins TRBV30 to TRBJ2-7; 11 nucleotides match TRBD1. The CDR3 is 12 residues long. CDR1 GTSNPN and CDR2 SVGIG come from the germline V gene (reference sequence). J gave up 4 bases and V 7 bases, and 3 bases lay outside the gene matches. For the CDR3, the DNA is TGTGCCTCGGACAGGGGGCTGTACGAGCAGTACTTC. It is translated as CASDRGLYEQYF.

In this sample, this clone turned up a few times. Other DNA sequences from this sample encode an identical CDR3 as well. The chain employs TRBV19 and TRBJ2-5, with a tentative D call TRBD1 (5 bases). There are 13 residues in the CDR3. V lost 1 base, J lost 4 bases, and 7 bases lay in between. The V gene's germline CDR1 is LNHDA and CDR2 SQIVND (reference sequence). CDR3 bases: TGTGCCAGTAGTATAGGACAGAGAGAGACCCAGTACTTC. This encodes CASSIGQRETQYF.

The chain uses TRBV7-9 and TRBJ2-3; TRBD2 agrees at 11 bases. Germline lookup yields CDR1 SEHNR and CDR2 FQNEAQ (reference sequence). V shed 0 bases, J shed 4 bases, and the junction held 3 bases outside the gene matches. This CDR3 is built from 16 residues. CDR3 protein: CASSLALLAGADTQYF. For the CDR3, the DNA is TGTGCCAGCAGCTTAGCGTTACTAGCGGGAGCAGATACGCAGTATTTT.

The V call is TRBV7-9, the J call TRBJ2-7, with TRBD2 identical over 10 bases. The CDR3 has 14 amino acids. The V gene's germline CDR1 is SEHNR and CDR2 FQNEAQ (reference sequence). The V and J ends lost 5 bases and 3 bases, in that order; junction bases with no gene match: 4. CDR3 DNA: TGTGCCAGCAGCCCGGGACTAGCGCTCTACGAGCAGTACTTC. Translation: CASSPGLALYEQYF.

The chain employs TRBV6-5 and TRBJ2-7, with 11 positions matching TRBD2. This CDR3 contains 14 residues. V dropped 7 bases and J dropped 2; count of bases not matched to a gene: 4. Germline assignment: CDR1 MNHEY and CDR2 SVGAGI. The CDR3 DNA is TGTGCCAGCACTACACTAGCGGGAGCCTACGAGCAGTACTTC. This encodes CASTTLAGAYEQYF.

The CDR3 loop reads CAWSVRYGPYGYTF. The DNA of the CDR3 is TGTGCCTGGAGTGTAAGATATGGCCCTTATGGCTACACCTTC. This chain uses TRBV30 with TRBJ1-2; D is undetermined. Trimming left V 0 bases short and J 5 bases short, with 13 bases between. Germline lookup yields CDR1 GTSNPN and CDR2 SVGIG (reference sequence). This CDR3 comprises 14 residues.

The chain links TRBV7-8 to TRBJ1-4; a weak D match, TRBD1 (5 bases). Germline assignment: CDR1 SGHVS and CDR2 FQNEAQ. CDR3 length: 13 amino acids. Between the trimmed V and J ends, which lost 5 bases and 5 bases, there was a span of 9 bases. The CDR3 loop reads CASSNRGNEKLFF. In nucleotides, the CDR3 is TGTGCCAGCAGCAACCGGGGGAATGAAAAACTGTTTTTT.

As concerns this clone: Without the conserved terminal phenylalanine or tryptophan, this CDR3 likely stems from a read error. V and J are TRBV28 and TRBJ1-2; no clear D. Germline V CDR1 and CDR2: MDHEN, SYDVKM. V shed 2 bases and J shed 9 bases, with 16 bases lying between them. The CDR3 is made up of 14 amino acids. CDR3 residues: CASSLRAPAERYTL. As DNA, the CDR3 is TGTGCCAGCAGTTTACGGGCCCCAGCGGAGCGCTACACCCTC.

This clone was observed a single time. The chain recombines TRBV6-5 with TRBJ1-2; 10 bases fit TRBD1. Germline loops: CDR1 MNHEY, CDR2 SVGAGI. The ends lost 6 bases at V and 4 bases at J; junction bases unmatched: 5. The CDR3 covers 14 residues. CDR3 coding DNA: TGTGCCAGCAGACACGGGACAGGGGTCTATGGCTACACCTTC. This encodes CASRHGTGVYGYTF.

The chain recombines TRBV5-5 with TRBJ1-2; TRBD1 might be the D (6 bases). V lost 2 bases and J lost 0, with 17 bases in between. The CDR3 loop spans 17 amino acids. CDR1 is SGHKS, CDR2 YYEKEE, per germline (reference sequence). The CDR3 protein is CASSLQGVFGSNYGYTF. As DNA, the CDR3 is TGTGCCAGCAGCTTACAGGGAGTTTTCGGTTCTAACTATGGCTACACCTTC.

This clone was seen a few times. V and J are TRBV28 and TRBJ1-1; D is undetermined. The CDR3 runs 14 residues. The germline V gene has CDR1 MDHEN and CDR2 SYDVKM. The V end was cut by 3 bases, the J end by 8 bases, with 16 bases between. For the CDR3, the DNA is TGTGCCAGCAGTTTGGGTGGAGGGAAATCGGAAGCTTTCTTT. This codes for CASSLGGGKSEAFF.

The chain links TRBV9 to TRBJ2-7, with D possibly TRBD2 on 6 matching bases. V lost 4 bases to trimming and J lost 6 bases, with 14 bases between them. Germline V gives CDR1 SGDLS, CDR2 YYNGEE. The CDR3 spans 13 residues. The CDR3 region is CASSPAGRTEQYF. CDR3 DNA sequence: TGTGCCAGCAGCCCCGCCGGGAGAACCGAGCAGTACTTC.

The chain has TRBV2 and TRBJ1-3, with a weak D call TRBD1 (5 bases). Trimming took off 5 bases at V and 2 bases at J, with 13 bases between the two ends. The CDR3 is made up of 15 amino acids. Germline V gene data show CDR1 as SNHLY and CDR2 as FYNNEI. CDR3 sequence: CASSPPAGTGNTIYF. The CDR3 DNA sequence: TGTGCCAGCAGTCCCCCGGCAGGGACTGGAAACACCATATATTTT.